Shown below are 31 T cell receptor beta chains from a single sample sequenced in a study of metastatic and nonmetastatic thyroid tumors. All patients were treatment-naive before thyroid surgery. TCRdb redid the clone calls on the PCR reads using MiXCR. The sample has 89,000 or so clones; 8.6% are singletons. What was sequenced was blood. These receptors were taken from a female donor with papillary thyroid cancer or a benign thyroid nodule (not recorded which). Some clones in this sample may be carry-over from other donors' samples.

This clone has at least ten counts. The chain joins TRBV6-2 or TRBV6-3 to TRBJ2-3; TRBD2 matches at 10 bases. Germline CDR1 is MNHEY and CDR2 is SVGEGT. There are 16 residues in the CDR3. The trim removed 2 bases at V and 2 bases at J, leaving 4 bases unmatched. CDR3 amino acids: CASSYEAGGFTDTQYF. CDR3 DNA sequence: TGTGCCAGCAGTTACGAAGCGGGGGGGTTCACAGATACGCAGTATTTT.

This clone has ten or more counts. The chain has TRBV11-2 and TRBJ2-7; possible D gene TRBD2, 6 bases. CDR3 length equals 14 residues. V was clipped by 0 bases and J by 9 bases, with 15 bases between them. Germline V gene data show CDR1 as SGHAT and CDR2 as FQNNGV. This CDR3 is CASSLDQVGRGQYF. The CDR3 DNA sequence: TGTGCCAGCAGCTTAGATCAGGTAGGGCGGGGGCAGTACTTC. The whole variable domain, remainder taken from reference TRBV11-2 and TRBJ2-7, is EAGVAQSPRYKIIEKRQSVAFWCNPISGHATLYWYQQILGQGPKLLIQFQNNGVVDDSQLPKDRFSAERLKGVDSTLKIQPAKLEDSAVYLCASSLDQVGRGQYFGPGTRLTVT.

This clone was seen at least ten times. The junction does not match germline at one end; this may be a read error. This chain uses TRBV11-2 with TRBJ2-1, with 9 bases identical to TRBD2. The germline CDR1 and CDR2 sequences are SGHAT and FQNNGV. The CDR3 spans 17 residues. CDR3 DNA sequence: TGTGCCAGCCGCTTCGGTTTAGGCGGGGGGGCCTGGGATGAGCAGTTCTTC. Its protein is CASRFGLGGGAWDEQFF.

There are many counts of this clone. The chain carries TRBV7-3 and TRBJ2-5, with TRBD1 as a possible D gene (6 bases). Germline V gives CDR1 SGHTA, CDR2 FQGTGA. CDR3 length equals 13 residues. The V end lost 4 bases, the J end lost 7 bases, and 13 bases lay between the germline ends. The CDR3 region is CASSSGTRGTQYF. For the CDR3, the DNA is TGTGCCAGCAGCTCCGGGACACGAGGGACCCAGTACTTC.

This clone was counted once. This chain connects TRBV3-1 to TRBJ1-2; D may be TRBD1 (6 bases). Germline V gives CDR1 LGHDT, CDR2 YNNKEL (reference sequence). V was shortened by 0 bases and J by 0 bases, with 11 bases between the two germline ends. This CDR3 region has 16 residues. CDR3 sequence (DNA): TGTGCCAGCAGCCAAGATCCGGACAGTTCTAACTATGGCTACACCTTC. The encoded protein is CASSQDPDSSNYGYTF.

Ten or more counts support this clone. CDR3 amino acids: CAMGAYNEQFF. The CDR3 DNA is TGTGCCATGGGGGCCTACAATGAGCAGTTCTTC. This chain joins TRBV2 and TRBJ2-1, with D perhaps assigned TRBD1 or TRBD2 (5 bases each). Germline V gene data show CDR1 as SNHLY and CDR2 as FYNNEI. The CDR3 length is 11 residues. V was clipped by 10 bases and J by 2 bases, with 6 bases between them.

This clone was seen many times. The chain recombines TRBV4-1 with TRBJ1-1, with TRBD1 identical over 9 bases. This CDR3 is 17 amino acids long. With 1 base clipped from V and 6 bases from J, the junction kept 12 bases outside the gene matches. Germline lookup yields CDR1 MGHRA and CDR2 YSYEKL. CDR3 region: CASSQAIRQGGVAEAFF. The DNA of the CDR3 is TGCGCCAGCAGCCAAGCTATTCGACAGGGGGGAGTCGCTGAAGCTTTCTTT.

This clone was seen at least ten times. The gene calls are TRBV19 and TRBJ1-6, with TRBD1 identical over 7 bases. The CDR3 runs to 14 residues. With V trimmed by 5 bases and J by 5 bases, 3 bases remained unmatched. Germline assignment: CDR1 LNHDA and CDR2 SQIVND (reference sequence). As DNA, the CDR3 is TGTGCCAGTAGTTTGGGACAGAATAATTCACCCCTCCACTTT. It translates to CASSLGQNNSPLHF.

Judged by abundance, this clone is medium-sized. The chain joins TRBV28 to TRBJ2-5; the match to TRBD1 covers 10 bases. Trimming removed 6 bases from V and 2 bases from J; junction bases left unmatched: 6. Germline CDR1 reads MDHEN; CDR2 reads SYDVKM. This CDR3 region has 15 residues. CDR3 coding DNA: TGTGCCAGCAGAACGCCGGGACAGGGGCAAGAGACCCAGTACTTC. Translating it yields CASRTPGQGQETQYF.

This clone was detected ten times or more. The V and J genes are TRBV6-4 and TRBJ2-7; no definite D call. Trimming took off 6 bases at V and 0 bases at J, with 15 bases between the two ends. The CDR3 totals 15 residues. The germline CDR1 and CDR2 sequences are MRHNA and SNTAGT. The CDR3 loop reads CASSIQWNPSYEQYF. The CDR3 DNA is TGTGCCAGCAGCATTCAGTGGAATCCCTCCTACGAGCAGTACTTC.

The sample holds a few counts of this clone. The chain recombines TRBV6-1 with TRBJ2-7; 8 nucleotides agree with TRBD2. V was clipped by 5 bases and J by 1 base; unmatched bases: 4. CDR1 and CDR2 (germline): MNHNS, SASEGT. This CDR3 has 14 residues. CDR3 sequence reads: CASSIAGWSYEQYF. The CDR3 nucleotides read TGTGCCAGCAGTATAGCGGGGTGGTCCTACGAGCAGTACTTC.

This clone came up a few times. This chain joins TRBV6-4 and TRBJ2-2; TRBD2 matches at 13 bases. After removal of 8 bases from V and 2 bases from J, the junction contained 5 bases not matched to a gene. The CDR3 runs 16 residues. Germline CDR1 and CDR2: MRHNA and SNTAGT. CDR3 sequence (DNA): TGTGCCAGCCTACTAGCGGGAGGGCCTAACACCGGGGAGCTGTTTTTT. Protein: CASLLAGGPNTGELFF.

This clone was observed at least ten times. J is TRBJ2-2 and V is TRBV11-1; 10 bases match TRBD2. V gave up 5 bases and J gave up 5 bases; unmatched junction bases: 5. Germline V gene lookup returns CDR1 SGHAT and CDR2 FQDESV (reference sequence). This CDR3 is built from 15 residues. Written as DNA, the CDR3 is TGTGCCAGCAGCATCCTAGCGGGGGCTACCGGGGAGCTGTTTTTT. Protein: CASSILAGATGELFF.

This clone came up many times. The chain recombines TRBV4-1 with TRBJ2-7, with D hard to call. The germline V and J ends were trimmed by 1 base and 6 bases, with 13 bases remaining between them. The CDR3 has 14 amino acids. In germline, CDR1 is MGHRA, CDR2 YSYEKL. The CDR3 reads CASSQVGPGSEQYF. The CDR3 DNA reads as TGCGCCAGCAGCCAAGTTGGTCCCGGAAGCGAGCAGTACTTC.

As concerns this clone: With a much larger clone just one base away, this may be a read error. Other DNA sequences in this sample translate to the same CDR3. The chain joins TRBV19 to TRBJ2-3; 7 nucleotides agree with TRBD2. Germline V lookup: CDR1 LNHDA, CDR2 SQIVND (reference sequence). The CDR3 is 13 amino acids. V shed 8 bases, J shed 1 base, and the junction held 3 bases outside the gene matches. This CDR3 reads CASSSGGTDTQYF. The CDR3 DNA is TGTGCCAGTTCAAGCGGGGGCACAGATACGCAGTATTTT.

This clone was recorded many times. The chain combines TRBV2 with TRBJ1-2; no clear D. The length of the CDR3 is 13 residues. V gave up 8 bases and J gave up 6 bases, with 16 bases separating them. Germline V gene lookup returns CDR1 SNHLY and CDR2 FYNNEI. As DNA, the CDR3 is TGTGCCAGCGGAAGCTCGGGAAACAATGGCTACACCTTC. This codes for CASGSSGNNGYTF.

This clone has just a few counts. Since a much larger clone is just one base distant, this may be a read error. Other nucleotide sequences in the sample specify the same CDR3. The V gene is TRBV7-7, the J gene TRBJ1-4; D is unclear. V lost 5 bases and J 10 bases, leaving 11 bases between the germline ends. Germline-derived CDR1 and CDR2 are SSHAT and FNYEAQ (reference sequence). The CDR3 runs to 12 residues. The DNA for the CDR3 is TGTGCCAGCAGCCCTGGAGGCGGAAAACTGTTTTTT. Translated, it gives CASSPGGGKLFF.

This clone was seen at least ten times. The rearrangement links TRBV6-1 to TRBJ1-2; D may be TRBD1 (5 bases). This CDR3 is 15 amino acids long. With 5 bases removed from V and 5 bases from J, the gap between germline ends came to 18 bases. Germline V lookup: CDR1 MNHNS, CDR2 SASEGT. CDR3: CASSSALGGRYGYTF. CDR3 coding DNA: TGTGCCAGCAGTTCCGCCCTCGGGGGAAGGTATGGCTACACCTTC.

This chain links TRBV5-1 with TRBJ1-5; weak D call: TRBD1 (5 bases). The germline V and J ends were trimmed by 0 bases and 6 bases, with 13 bases remaining between them. The germline CDR1 and CDR2 sequences are SGHRS and YFSETQ. The CDR3 has 15 amino acids. The CDR3 is CASSLAAGPGQPQHF. In nucleotides, the CDR3 is TGCGCCAGCAGCTTGGCCGCGGGGCCTGGTCAGCCCCAGCATTTT.

In this sample, this clone turned up many times. The chain joins TRBV5-1 to TRBJ2-3; D is tentatively TRBD1 or TRBD2 (6 bases each). V was clipped by 4 bases and J by 5 bases, with 20 bases between them. The CDR3 runs to 16 residues. Germline-derived CDR1 and CDR2 are SGHRS and YFSETQ. CDR3 sequence (DNA): TGCGCCAGCAGCCCACCCCTCGGAGGAGGGGGAGATACGCAGTATTTT. This codes for CASSPPLGGGGDTQYF.

This clone occurred many times. The V gene is TRBV2, the J gene TRBJ2-2; D call uncertain. The CDR3 length is 10 residues. The germline V and J ends were trimmed by 8 bases and 7 bases, with 5 bases remaining between them. Germline V gives CDR1 SNHLY, CDR2 FYNNEI. The CDR3: CASRVGELFF. The CDR3 DNA reads TGTGCCAGCCGGGTCGGGGAGCTGTTTTTT.

This clone came up many times. V usage is TRBV4-2 and J usage is TRBJ2-7, with 7 bases matching TRBD2. From germline, CDR1 is LGHNA and CDR2 YNFKEQ. V dropped 0 bases and J dropped 4; count of bases not matched to a gene: 6. The CDR3 loop spans 15 amino acids. CDR3 in DNA: TGTGCCAGCAGCCAAGATCTAGCGGAGTCTTACGAGCAGTACTTC. It specifies CASSQDLAESYEQYF.

This clone was counted at least ten times. The chain joins TRBV7-9 to TRBJ1-1; D call uncertain. The CDR3 sequence is 13 residues long. CDR1 SEHNR and CDR2 FQNEAQ come from the germline V gene (reference sequence). The V gene lost 7 bases and the J gene lost 5 bases, with 14 bases spanning the gap. For the CDR3, the DNA is TGTGCCAGCAATGGGCTTGGGGAGACTGAAGCTTTCTTT. The encoded protein is CASNGLGETEAFF. The full variable domain, completed using reference TRBV7-9 and TRBJ1-1, is DTGVSQNPRHKITKRGQNVTFRCDPISEHNRLYWYRQTLGQGPEFLTYFQNEAQLEKSRLLSDRFSAERPKGSFSTLEIQRTEQGDSAMYLCASNGLGETEAFFGQGTRLTVV.

This clone was counted many times. Other DNA sequences in this specimen translate into the identical CDR3. The genes are TRBV4-2 and TRBJ2-7; TRBD2 might be the D (5 bases). CDR3 length: 12 residues. Germline V gene sequence: CDR1 LGHNA, CDR2 YNFKEQ. V lost 1 base, J lost 5 bases, and 6 bases lay in between. The CDR3 DNA follows: TGTGCCAGCAGCCAAGTGAGGGACGAGCAGTACTTC. Translation: CASSQVRDEQYF.

There are many counts of this clone. The chain carries TRBV12-3 or TRBV12-4 and TRBJ1-1; 8 bases agree with TRBD1. Trimming cost V 2 bases and J 3 bases; bases outside gene matches: 2. CDR3 size: 14 residues. CDR3: CASSLSTGDTEAFF. As DNA, the CDR3 is TGTGCCAGCAGTTTATCGACAGGGGACACTGAAGCTTTCTTT.

This clone appeared a few times. The chain couples TRBV29-1 to TRBJ1-1; D not certain. Trimming stripped 5 bases from V and 4 bases from J, with 14 bases between. Germline assignment: CDR1 SQVTM and CDR2 ANQGSEA. CDR3 length: 13 residues. The CDR3 DNA is TGCAGCGTTACTGGACGGTTGTTCACTGAAGCTTTCTTT. It specifies CSVTGRLFTEAFF.

In its sample, this clone was seen a few times. This may be a read error: a much more frequent sequence differs by one nucleotide. CDR3 loop: CASSQDRRSKDTQYF. The CDR3 nucleotides are TGTGCCAGCAGCCAAGACAGGCGGAGCAAAGATACGCAGTATTTT. The rearrangement links TRBV27 to TRBJ2-3, with D possibly matching TRBD1 (6 bases). CDR3 size: 15 residues. The germline V gene has CDR1 MNHEY and CDR2 SMNVEV (reference sequence).

J is TRBJ2-5 and V is TRBV13; 9 nucleotides agree with TRBD1. The CDR3 sequence is 16 residues long. V shed 5 bases and J 2 bases; nucleotides not matched to a gene: 9. Germline CDR1 and CDR2: PRHDT and FYEKMQ (reference sequence). Here the CDR3 DNA reads TGTGCCAGCAGCGACATTCGGGACAGGGATCAAGAGACCCAGTACTTC. Translated: CASSDIRDRDQETQYF.

Ten or more counts support this clone. The J gene is TRBJ1-4, the V gene TRBV2; D is undetermined. The length of the CDR3 is 15 residues. The germline V and J ends were trimmed by 1 base and 8 bases, with 14 bases remaining between them. CDR1 and CDR2 (germline): SNHLY, FYNNEI. CDR3 region: CASSEEGASSEKLFF. DNA of the CDR3: TGTGCCAGCAGTGAAGAAGGCGCATCTTCCGAAAAACTGTTTTTT.

In this sample, this clone turned up many times. The identical CDR3 is also encoded by other nucleotide sequences in the sample. The chain links TRBV12-3 or TRBV12-4 to TRBJ2-1, with D unclear. This CDR3 region has 13 residues. Trimming took off 3 bases at V and 10 bases at J, with 13 bases between the two ends. The CDR3 region has the DNA TGTGCCAGCAGTTTGGGCGACTCCTCGGAGCAGTTCTTC. Its protein product is CASSLGDSSEQFF.

Turning to this clone: A read error is possible here, since a much larger clone lies one base away. The gene calls are TRBV19 and TRBJ2-1; TRBD2 matches at 10 bases. The CDR3 runs to 14 residues. Germline V CDR1 and CDR2: LNHDA, SQIVND (reference sequence). CDR3 DNA: TGTGCCACCCTCCTAGCGGGGGAACGGAATGAGAAGTTCTTC. Protein: CATLLAGERNEKFF.